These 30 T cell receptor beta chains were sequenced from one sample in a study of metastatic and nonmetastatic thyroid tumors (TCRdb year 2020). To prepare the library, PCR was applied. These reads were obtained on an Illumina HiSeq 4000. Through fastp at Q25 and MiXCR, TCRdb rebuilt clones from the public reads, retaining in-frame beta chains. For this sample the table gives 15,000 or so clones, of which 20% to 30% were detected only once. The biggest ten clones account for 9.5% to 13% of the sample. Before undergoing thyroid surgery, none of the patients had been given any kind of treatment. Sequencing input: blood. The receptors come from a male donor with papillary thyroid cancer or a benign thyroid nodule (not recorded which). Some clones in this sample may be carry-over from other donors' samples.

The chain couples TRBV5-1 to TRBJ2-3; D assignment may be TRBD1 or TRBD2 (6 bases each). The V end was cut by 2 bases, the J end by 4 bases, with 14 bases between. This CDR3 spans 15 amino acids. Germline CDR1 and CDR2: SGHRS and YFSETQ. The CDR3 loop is CASSFLQGGPDTQYF. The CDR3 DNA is TGCGCCAGCAGCTTCTTACAGGGAGGCCCAGATACGCAGTATTTT.

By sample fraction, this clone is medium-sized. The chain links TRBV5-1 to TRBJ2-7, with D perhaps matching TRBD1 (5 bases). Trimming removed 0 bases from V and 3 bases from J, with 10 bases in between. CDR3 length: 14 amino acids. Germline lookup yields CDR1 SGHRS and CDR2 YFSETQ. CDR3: CASSLGGRDYEQYF. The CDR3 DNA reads TGCGCCAGCAGCTTGGGGGGCAGGGACTACGAGCAGTACTTC.

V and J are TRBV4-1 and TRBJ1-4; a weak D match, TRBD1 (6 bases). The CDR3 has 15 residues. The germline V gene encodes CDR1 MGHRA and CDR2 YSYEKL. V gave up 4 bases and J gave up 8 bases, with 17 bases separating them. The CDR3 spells CASSPVGGAGEKLFF. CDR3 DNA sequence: TGCGCCAGCAGCCCGGTAGGGGGGGCAGGGGAAAAACTGTTTTTT.

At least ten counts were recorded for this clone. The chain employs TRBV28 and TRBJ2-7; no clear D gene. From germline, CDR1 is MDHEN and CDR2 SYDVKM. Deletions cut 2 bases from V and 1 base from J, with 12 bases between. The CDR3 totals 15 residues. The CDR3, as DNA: TGTGCCAGCAGTTTACCGGGCAGCAATTCCTACGAGCAGTACTTC. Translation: CASSLPGSNSYEQYF.

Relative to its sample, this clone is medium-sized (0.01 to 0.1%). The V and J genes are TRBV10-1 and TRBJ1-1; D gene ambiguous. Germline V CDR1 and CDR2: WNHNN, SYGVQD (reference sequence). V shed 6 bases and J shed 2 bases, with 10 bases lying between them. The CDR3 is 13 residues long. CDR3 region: CASSEVTNTEAFF. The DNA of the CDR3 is TGCGCCAGCAGCGAGGTTACTAACACTGAAGCTTTCTTT.

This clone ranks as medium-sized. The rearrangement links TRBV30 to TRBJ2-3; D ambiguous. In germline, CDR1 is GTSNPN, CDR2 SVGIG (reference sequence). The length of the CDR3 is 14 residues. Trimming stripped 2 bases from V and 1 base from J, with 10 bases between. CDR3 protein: CAWSRLERTDTQYF. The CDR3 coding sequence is TGTGCCTGGAGTCGGTTAGAGCGCACAGATACGCAGTATTTT.

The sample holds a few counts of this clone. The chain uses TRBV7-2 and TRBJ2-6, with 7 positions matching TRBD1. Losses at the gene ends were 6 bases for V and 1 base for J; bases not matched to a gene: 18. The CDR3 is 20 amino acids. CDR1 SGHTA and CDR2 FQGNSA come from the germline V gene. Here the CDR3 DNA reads TGTGCCAGCAGGGACAGGTGGTTCCCCCCCCAAATGTCTGGGGCCAACGTCCTGACTTTC. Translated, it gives CASRDRWFPPQMSGANVLTF.

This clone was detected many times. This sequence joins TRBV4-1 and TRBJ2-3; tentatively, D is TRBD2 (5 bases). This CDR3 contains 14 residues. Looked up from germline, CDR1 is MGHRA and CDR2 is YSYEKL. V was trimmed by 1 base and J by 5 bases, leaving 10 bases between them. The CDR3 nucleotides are TGCGCCAGCAGCCAAGCGCCGGGAATAGATACGCAGTATTTT. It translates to CASSQAPGIDTQYF.

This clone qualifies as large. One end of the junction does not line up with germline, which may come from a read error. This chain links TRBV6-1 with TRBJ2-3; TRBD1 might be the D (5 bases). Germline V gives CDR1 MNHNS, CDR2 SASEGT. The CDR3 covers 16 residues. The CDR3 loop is CASTEIRGAGTDTQYF. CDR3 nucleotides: TGTGCCAGCACTGAAATTAGGGGTGCAGGCACAGATACGCAGTATTTT.

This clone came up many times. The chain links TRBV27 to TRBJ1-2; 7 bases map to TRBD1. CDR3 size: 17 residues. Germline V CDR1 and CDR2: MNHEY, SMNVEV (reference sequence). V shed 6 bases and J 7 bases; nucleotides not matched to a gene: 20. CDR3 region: CASSRSTPRQGEGGYTF. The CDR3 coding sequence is TGTGCCAGCAGCCGCTCAACCCCCAGACAGGGCGAGGGTGGCTACACCTTC.

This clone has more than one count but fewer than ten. The CDR3 DNA follows: TGTGCCAGCAGTTACAGTCTTAGCAATCAGCCCCAGCATTTT. Its translation: CASSYSLSNQPQHF. V and J are TRBV6-2 or TRBV6-3 and TRBJ1-5; D uncertain. The germline V gene has CDR1 MNHEY and CDR2 SVGEGT. V gave up 2 bases and J gave up 0 bases, with 5 bases separating them. This CDR3 region has 14 residues.

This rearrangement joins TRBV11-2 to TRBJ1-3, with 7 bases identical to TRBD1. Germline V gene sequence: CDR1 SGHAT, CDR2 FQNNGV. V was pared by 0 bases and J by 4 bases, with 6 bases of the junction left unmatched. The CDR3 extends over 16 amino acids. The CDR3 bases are TGTGCCAGCAGCTTAGAGGCGGCAGGGGGGGGAAACACCATATATTTT. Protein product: CASSLEAAGGGNTIYF.

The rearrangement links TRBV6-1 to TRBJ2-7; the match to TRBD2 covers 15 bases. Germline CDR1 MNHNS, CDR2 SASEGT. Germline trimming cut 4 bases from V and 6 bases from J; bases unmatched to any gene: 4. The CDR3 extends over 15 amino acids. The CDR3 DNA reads TGTGCCAGCAGTGGGACTAGCGGGGGGGCAACCGAGCAGTACTTC. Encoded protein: CASSGTSGGATEQYF.

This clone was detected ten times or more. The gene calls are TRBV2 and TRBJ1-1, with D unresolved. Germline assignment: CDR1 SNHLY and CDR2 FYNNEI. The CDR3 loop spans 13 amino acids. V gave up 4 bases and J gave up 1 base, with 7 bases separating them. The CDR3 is CASSVIENTEAFF. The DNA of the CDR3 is TGTGCCAGCAGTGTCATAGAGAACACTGAAGCTTTCTTT.

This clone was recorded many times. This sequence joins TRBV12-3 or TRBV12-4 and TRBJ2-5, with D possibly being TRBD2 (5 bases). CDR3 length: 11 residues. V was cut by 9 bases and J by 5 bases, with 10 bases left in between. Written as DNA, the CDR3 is TGTGCCAGTGCAACGGGGGAGACCCAGTACTTC. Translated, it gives CASATGETQYF.

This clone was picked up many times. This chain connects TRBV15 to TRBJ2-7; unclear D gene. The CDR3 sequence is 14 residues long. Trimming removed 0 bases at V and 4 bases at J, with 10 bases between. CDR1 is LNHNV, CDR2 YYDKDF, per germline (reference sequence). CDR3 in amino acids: CATSRDRLGYEQYF. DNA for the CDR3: TGTGCCACCAGCAGAGATCGTCTGGGGTACGAGCAGTACTTC.

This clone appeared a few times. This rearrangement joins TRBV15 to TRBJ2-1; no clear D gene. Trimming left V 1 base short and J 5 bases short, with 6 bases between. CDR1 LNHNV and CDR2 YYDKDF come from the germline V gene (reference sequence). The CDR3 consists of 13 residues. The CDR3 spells CATSRGTNNEQFF. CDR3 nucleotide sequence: TGTGCCACCAGCAGAGGCACGAACAATGAGCAGTTCTTC.

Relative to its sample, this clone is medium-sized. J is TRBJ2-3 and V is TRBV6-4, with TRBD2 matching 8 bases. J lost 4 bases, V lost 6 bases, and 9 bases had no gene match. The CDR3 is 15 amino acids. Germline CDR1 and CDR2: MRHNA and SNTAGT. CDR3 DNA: TGTGCCAGCAGCCAGTCGGGAGGGGAGTCAGATACGCAGTATTTT. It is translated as CASSQSGGESDTQYF.

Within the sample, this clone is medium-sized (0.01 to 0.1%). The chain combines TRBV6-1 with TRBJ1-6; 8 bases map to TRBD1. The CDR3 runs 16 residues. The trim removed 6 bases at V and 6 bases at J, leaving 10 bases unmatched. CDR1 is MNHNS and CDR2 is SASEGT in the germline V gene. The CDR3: CASSLPQGAGNSPLHF. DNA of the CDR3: TGTGCCAGCAGCCTACCTCAGGGGGCGGGTAATTCACCCCTCCACTTT.

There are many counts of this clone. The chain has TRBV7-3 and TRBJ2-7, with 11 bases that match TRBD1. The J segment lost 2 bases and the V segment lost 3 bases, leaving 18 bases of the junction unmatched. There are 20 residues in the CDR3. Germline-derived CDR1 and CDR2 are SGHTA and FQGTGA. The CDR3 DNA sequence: TGTGCCAGCAGCTTCATTCATCCGGGACAGGGGGTATCGCGTCCCTACGAGCAGTACTTC. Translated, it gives CASSFIHPGQGVSRPYEQYF.

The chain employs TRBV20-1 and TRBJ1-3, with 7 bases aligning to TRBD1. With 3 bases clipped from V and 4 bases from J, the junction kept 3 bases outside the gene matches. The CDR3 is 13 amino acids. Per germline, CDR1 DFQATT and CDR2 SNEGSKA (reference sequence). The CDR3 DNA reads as TGCAGTGCTAGTCAGGGGGTCGGAAACACCATATATTTT. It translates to CSASQGVGNTIYF.

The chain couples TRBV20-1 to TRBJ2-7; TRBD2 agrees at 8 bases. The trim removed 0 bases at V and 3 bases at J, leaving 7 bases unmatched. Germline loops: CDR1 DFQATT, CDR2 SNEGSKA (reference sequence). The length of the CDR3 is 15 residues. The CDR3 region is CSARDFTSGRYEQYF. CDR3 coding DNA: TGCAGTGCTAGAGATTTTACTAGCGGTCGCTACGAGCAGTACTTC.

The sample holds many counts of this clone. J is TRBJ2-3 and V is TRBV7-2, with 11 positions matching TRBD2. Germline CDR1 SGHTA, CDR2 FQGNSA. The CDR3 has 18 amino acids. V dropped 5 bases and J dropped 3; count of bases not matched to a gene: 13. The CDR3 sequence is CASSPRGPSGRRTDTQYF. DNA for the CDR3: TGTGCCAGCAGCCCAAGAGGGCCTAGCGGGAGGAGGACAGATACGCAGTATTTT.

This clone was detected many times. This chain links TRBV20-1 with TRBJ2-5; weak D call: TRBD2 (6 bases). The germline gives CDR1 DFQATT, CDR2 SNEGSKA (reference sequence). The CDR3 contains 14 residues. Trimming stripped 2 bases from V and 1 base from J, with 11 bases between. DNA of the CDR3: TGCAGTGCTAGATGGGCTAGCGTCCAAGAGACCCAGTACTTC. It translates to CSARWASVQETQYF.

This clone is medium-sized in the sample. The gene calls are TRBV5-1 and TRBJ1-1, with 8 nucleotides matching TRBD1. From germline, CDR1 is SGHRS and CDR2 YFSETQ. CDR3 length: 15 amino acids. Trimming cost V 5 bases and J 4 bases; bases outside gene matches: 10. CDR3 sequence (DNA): TGCGCCAGCAGGTACGCAGGGGGCGCGGGCACTGAAGCTTTCTTT. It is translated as CASRYAGGAGTEAFF.

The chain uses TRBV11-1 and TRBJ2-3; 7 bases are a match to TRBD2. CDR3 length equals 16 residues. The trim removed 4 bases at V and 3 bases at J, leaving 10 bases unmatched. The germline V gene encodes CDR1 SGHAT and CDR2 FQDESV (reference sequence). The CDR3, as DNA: TGTGCCAGCAGCTCAGTTGCGGGGGATGGGACAGATACGCAGTATTTT. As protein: CASSSVAGDGTDTQYF.

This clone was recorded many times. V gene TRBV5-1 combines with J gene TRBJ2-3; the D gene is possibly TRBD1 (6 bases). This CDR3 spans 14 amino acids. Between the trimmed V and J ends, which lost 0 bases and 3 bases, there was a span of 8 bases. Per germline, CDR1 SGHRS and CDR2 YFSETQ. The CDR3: CASSLGGQTDTQYF. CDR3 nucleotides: TGCGCCAGCAGCTTGGGGGGGCAAACAGATACGCAGTATTTT.

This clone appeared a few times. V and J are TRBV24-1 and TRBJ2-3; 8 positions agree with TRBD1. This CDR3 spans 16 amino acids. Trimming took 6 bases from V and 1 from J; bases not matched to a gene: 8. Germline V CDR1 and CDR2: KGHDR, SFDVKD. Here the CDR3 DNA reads TGTGCCACCAGTCAGCACCCGGGACAGGGCACAGATACGCAGTATTTT. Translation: CATSQHPGQGTDTQYF.

The CDR3 nucleotides read TGCGCCAGCAGCTATCATGGGGGGGCAGACTCCGAGCAGTACTTC. As protein: CASSYHGGADSEQYF. This rearrangement joins TRBV5-1 to TRBJ2-7; D is possibly TRBD2 (7 bases). Germline assignment: CDR1 SGHRS and CDR2 YFSETQ. This CDR3 has 15 amino acids. The V gene lost 3 bases and the J gene lost 6 bases, with 19 bases spanning the gap. Variable domain in full (rest from reference TRBV5-1 and TRBJ2-7): KAGVTQTPRYLIKTRGQQVTLSCSPISGHRSVSWYQQTPGQGLQFLFEYFSETQRNKGNFPGRFSGRQFSNSRSEMNVSTLELGDSALYLCASSYHGGADSEQYFGPGTRLTVT.

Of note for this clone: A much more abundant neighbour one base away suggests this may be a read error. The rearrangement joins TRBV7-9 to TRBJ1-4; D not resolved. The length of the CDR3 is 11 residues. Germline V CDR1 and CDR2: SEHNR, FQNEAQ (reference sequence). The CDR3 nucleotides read TGTGCCGGTGAGGACGGTGAAAAACTGCTTTTT. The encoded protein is CAGEDGEKLLF.